This is a list of T cell receptor beta chains from one sample in a study of metastatic and nonmetastatic thyroid tumors. TCRdb re-analyzed the PCR reads using MiXCR. The sample has some 29,000 clones, 7.4% seen once; the top ten hold 35% to 50%. Sequencing input: blood. These receptors all stem from a female donor with papillary thyroid cancer or a benign thyroid nodule (not recorded which). Some clones in this sample may be carry-over from other donors' samples. The CDR3 runs from the conserved cysteine through the conserved F or W. D genes are given only for firm matches. Clone size is stated in some rows and not others, as once, few, many or a class when expanded.

V gene	D gene	clone size	J gene	CDR3 protein	CDR3 DNA
TRBV20-1	NA	many	TRBJ1-1	CSAPGRIEAFF	TGCAGTGCTCCAGGACGGATTGAAGCTTTCTTT
TRBV11-2	NA	many	TRBJ2-4	CASSNRTGGNIQYF	TGTGCCAGCAGCAACCGGACAGGAGGGAACATTCAGTACTTC
TRBV7-9	NA	many	TRBJ2-1	CASSLSRLLREQFF	TGTGCCAGCAGCCTTAGCCGCCTTTTGAGGGAGCAGTTCTTC
TRBV18	NA	many	TRBJ1-1	CASSPGMNTEAFF	TGTGCCAGCTCACCAGGGATGAACACTGAAGCTTTCTTT
TRBV15	TRBD1	many	TRBJ1-4	CATSYSGTGDEKLFF	TGTGCCACCAGCTATTCCGGGACAGGGGACGAAAAACTGTTTTTT
TRBV7-2	TRBD1	NA	TRBJ2-7	CASSFPGQGNHEQYF	TGTGCCAGCAGCTTTCCGGGACAGGGAAACCACGAGCAGTACTTC
TRBV19	NA	many	TRBJ1-2	CASSTSLGGYTF	TGTGCCAGTAGTACATCCTTGGGCGGCTACACCTTC
TRBV2	TRBD2	few	TRBJ2-7	CAGMTSGGYEQYF	TGTGCCGGCATGACTAGCGGTGGCTACGAGCAGTACTTC
TRBV20-1	NA	many	TRBJ1-4	CSVVPGRTNEKLFF	TGCAGTGTTGTTCCGGGGAGAACTAATGAAAAACTGTTTTTT
TRBV5-1	NA	many	TRBJ2-5	CASSTTSGVGRETQYF	TGCGCCAGCAGCACCACCTCGGGGGTTGGTAGAGAGACCCAGTACTTC
TRBV12-3/TRBV12-4	NA	many	TRBJ2-7	CASSPLQTSYEQYF	TGTGCCAGCAGTCCGTTACAGACATCCTACGAGCAGTACTTC
TRBV2	TRBD2	many	TRBJ2-7	CASSDGTSGSYEQYF	TGTGCCAGCAGTGATGGGACTAGCGGGTCCTACGAGCAGTACTTC
TRBV11-3	NA	many	TRBJ2-1	CASSSSRDQLSYNEQFF	TGTGCCAGCAGTTCGTCGCGGGACCAGCTCTCCTACAATGAGCAGTTCTTC
TRBV28	TRBD2	medium-sized	TRBJ2-1	CASTIILAGGVNEQFF	TGTGCCAGCACCATAATACTAGCGGGAGGGGTCAATGAGCAGTTCTTC
TRBV20-1	NA	many	TRBJ2-2	CSARGRGSANTGELFF	TGCAGTGCGAGGGGAAGGGGGTCCGCAAACACCGGGGAGCTGTTTTTT
TRBV20-1	TRBD2	many	TRBJ2-1	CSARTSGLAGSGEQFF	TGCAGTGCTAGAACCTCAGGGTTAGCGGGGTCCGGGGAGCAGTTCTTC
TRBV6-1	NA	many	TRBJ1-1	CASLTGGRDTEAFF	TGTGCCAGCTTAACGGGAGGGAGGGACACTGAAGCTTTCTTT
TRBV6-1	TRBD2	many	TRBJ2-5	CASSDPSGGETQYF	TGTGCCAGCAGTGATCCTAGCGGAGGGGAGACCCAGTACTTC
TRBV6-2/TRBV6-3	NA	many	TRBJ2-3	CASSYSQHRTDTQYF	TGTGCCAGCAGTTACTCGCAGCATCGCACAGATACGCAGTATTTT
TRBV4-3	TRBD2	NA	TRBJ2-5	CASSPGLAGGETQYF	TGCGCCAGCAGCCCCGGACTAGCGGGGGGAGAGACCCAGTACTTC
TRBV20-1	TRBD2	many	TRBJ2-3	CSASFAGEGTQYF	TGCAGTGCTAGCTTCGCGGGAGAGGGTACGCAGTATTTT
TRBV9	TRBD1	many	TRBJ1-1	CASSRTQGGTEAFF	TGTGCCAGCAGCCGAACTCAGGGGGGCACTGAAGCTTTCTTT
TRBV7-7	TRBD2	many	TRBJ2-1	CASSSRLAGGRGSYNEQFF	TGTGCCAGCAGCTCGCGACTAGCGGGGGGGCGGGGCTCCTACAATGAGCAGTTCTTC
TRBV28	NA	few	TRBJ1-3	CASSLVRSGGNTTYF	TGTGCCAGCAGTTTGGTCCGCTCTGGCGGAAACACCACATATTTT
TRBV30	TRBD1	many	TRBJ1-1	CAWINYRGPNTEAFF	TGTGCCTGGATCAACTACAGGGGGCCCAACACTGAAGCTTTCTTT
TRBV5-8	NA	many	TRBJ1-6	CASSLDGVGYSPLHF	TGTGCCAGCAGCTTGGACGGGGTCGGTTATTCACCCCTCCACTTT
TRBV6-1	NA	many	TRBJ2-5	CASSPRDLGRETQYF	TGTGCCAGCAGCCCCCGGGACCTCGGAAGAGAGACCCAGTACTTC
TRBV5-1	TRBD2	many	TRBJ2-5	CASSPPVAGEETQYF	TGCGCCAGCAGCCCCCCAGTAGCGGGAGAAGAGACCCAGTACTTC
TRBV4-3	TRBD1	many	TRBJ2-3	CASSRYRDRSPDTQYF	TGCGCCAGCAGCCGGTACCGGGACAGGTCGCCAGATACGCAGTATTTT
TRBV5-6	NA	many	TRBJ2-7	CASSFFSGALDEQYF	TGTGCCAGCAGCTTCTTTTCGGGGGCGCTGGACGAGCAGTACTTC
TRBV10-1	NA	many	TRBJ1-3	CASSDLKPGTDSGNTIYF	TGCGCCAGCAGTGACCTAAAACCCGGGACCGACTCTGGAAACACCATATATTTT
TRBV3-1	NA	many	TRBJ2-1	CASTSRVGDEQFF	TGTGCCAGCACCTCGCGAGTAGGCGATGAGCAGTTCTTC
TRBV7-3	NA	medium-sized	TRBJ2-7	CASSPPHEQYF	TGTGCCAGCAGCCCCCCCCACGAGCAGTACTTC